This T cell receptor beta chain comes out of a study of blood T cell repertoires in COVID-19 (dated by TCRdb to about 2020). Concerning the study at large: Collaborator samples came from the United States, Italy and Spain and covered acute and convalescent phases of COVID-19. A de-identified subject ID, COVID-19 status, age in years and sex were almost always included in the sample metadata. HLA class I and class II types, where available, came from metadata supplied by the sample provider rather than from assay-based typing. The material from the prospective study consisted of cDNA or gDNA derived from T cells, B-cell-depleted T cells, or PBMCs. Deeply sampled blood TCRbeta repertoires from subjects exposed to, actively infected with, or recovered from COVID-19 were included in the dataset. The repertoires were released in a freely available public database intended as a resource for research on the immune response to SARS-CoV-2. The samples were drawn from two sources: the first 160 participants of the ongoing ImmuneRACE study, and over 950 subjects contributed by 6 global collaborators. Findings and caveats that apply to the study as a whole: The quantity of clinical and demographic metadata differed by source and by participant and was supplied without curation.

As encoded in the germline V gene, CDR1 is SNHLY while CDR2 is FYNNEI. The CDR3, from cysteine to phenylalanine, totals 15 residues. Only the CDR3 region is kept as DNA, spanning 45 bases read in frame from base 1. The germline V and J ends show losses of 7 bases and 6 bases respectively, and no gene match explains 9 bases of the junction. TCRbeta CDR3 regions were amplified from genomic DNA using the immunoSEQ Assay, a bias-controlled multiplex PCR. Under the source paper's analysis protocol: Within the assay, amplification of reference gene primers was used to estimate how many nucleated cells each sample contained. Sequence reads were collapsed and filtered to measure the absolute abundance of every unique TCRbeta CDR3 rearrangement. For each sample, productive Simpson clonality was calculated by taking the square root of Simpson's diversity index across productive rearrangements. TCRdb retrieved this table from immuneACCESS and kept in-frame rearrangements only. Not all clones are present; in checked studies, unresolved V genes account for under half, and no reason is known for the remainder. V, J and clone size derive from that table, while D and trimming were established from the DNA sequence. The sample yields over 150,000 clones; 70% to 80% were counted once. The ten largest clones take up 17% of the sample.

Enrolling through a virtual design, the prospective study's participants ranged in age from roughly 18 to 90 years and lived across about two dozen United States geographic areas. Cohort assignment in the prospective study relied on participant-reported clinical history from a screening survey and a study questionnaire. For ImmuneRACE Cohort 3, a participant was defined as recovered based on two consecutive negative NP/OP PCR tests, clearance by a healthcare professional, or resolution of symptoms. In the prospective study, mobile phlebotomists collected whole blood, serum and a nasopharyngeal or oropharyngeal swab from each participant. Participants in the prospective study had the option to provide additional blood draws and questionnaires over a roughly two-month period. Prospective study blood samples were shipped either frozen or at room temperature before DNA extraction. A remark on this clone: The specificity of this receptor is unknown. Within one base of it there is no much larger clone, and no base qualities were kept.

This TCR was sampled from a woman in her forties or fifties who had recovered from COVID-19. The rearranged chain carries TRBV2 and TRBJ2-3; 11 junctional bases match TRBD2. Sequences were obtained from PBMCs or T cells enriched from blood (not recorded which). The CDR3 region reads CASIRTSGPGDTQYF. The DNA is TGTGCCAGCATTAGGACTAGCGGGCCGGGGGATACGCAGTATTTT. Where the CDR3 stops, the reference TRBV2 and TRBJ2-3 genes take over; the full variable domain is EPEVTQTPSHQVTQMGQEVILRCVPISNHLYFYWYRQILGQKVEFLVSFYNNEISEKSEIFDDQFSVERPDGSNFTLKIRSTKLEDSAMYFCASIRTSGPGDTQYFGPGTRLTVL.